This note documents a single TCR beta chain sequence. Its matching antigen is unknown. The PCR ran on 60 Vbeta and 13 Jbeta primers. Generated by immunoSEQ multiplex PCR, the TCRdb table keeps only in-frame clones and is missing some. The table records around 110,000 clones, approximately 85% of them present only once. This sample was taken from a study of cytomegalovirus exposure and HLA in healthy donors. General observations from the study: In an earlier analysis, most TCR beta V segments were productive about 87% or about 30% of the time.

Trimming stripped 6 bases from V and 10 bases from J, with 18 bases between. Germline V gives CDR1 MNHNY, CDR2 SVGAGI (reference sequence). The CDR3 is 14 amino acids. The specimen sequenced was PBMCs. The chain is built from TRBV6-6 and TRBJ2-2; D is possibly TRBD2 (7 bases). This receptor was obtained from a man between 50 and 59 years old in good health and CMV-seronegative. The CDR3 spells CASRAAGAVEELFF. The CDR3 DNA follows: TGTGCCAGCAGAGCGGCGGGGGCGGTTGAGGAGCTGTTTTTT.